This TCR beta chain was sequenced during a study of T cells in Graves' hyperthyroidism and ophthalmopathy. Orbital computed tomography and thyroid ultrasound, together with serum TRAb and thyroxine and clinical symptoms, were used for diagnoses. Fresh peripheral blood, approximately 10 ml, yielded the PBMCs. TCR beta CDR3 region amplification was performed from RNA transcripts. During a first-round RT-PCR of the TCR CDR3, the HTBI primer set was used. TCRdb re-called the multiplex PCR reads through MiXCR, storing one row per CDR3 protein. The table has hundreds of thousands of distinct CDR3 sequences, roughly 37% seen once. V shed 5 bases and J 4 bases; nucleotides not matched to a gene: 4. Germline CDR1 and CDR2: GTSNPN and SVGIG (reference sequence). The CDR3 is 13 residues long.

The receptor was isolated from a man between 18 and 29 years old with Graves' hyperthyroidism. This chain connects TRBV30 to TRBJ2-5; TRBD1 agrees at 10 bases. Source material: blood. CDR3 coding DNA: TGTGCCTGGGCAAGGACAGGGGGAGAGACCCAGTACTTC. Amino acids: CAWARTGGETQYF.